The 4 T cell receptor beta chains given below trace back to one sample, sequenced in a study of T-cell memory formation after mild COVID-19. TCRdb processed the 5' RACE reads anew with MiXCR; each CDR3 protein has one entry. Of 350,000 to 400,000 distinct CDR3 sequences listed, approximately 14% are singletons. Specimen: PBMCs or a T cell subset sorted from them (not recorded which). These TCRs come from a man between 18 and 35 years old who had mild COVID-19 (a few samples of this study predate the infection). Cell type and time point are not known.

V and J are TRBV7-2 and TRBJ2-2; D remains unclear. The CDR3 is 13 residues long. The germline V gene encodes CDR1 SGHTA and CDR2 FQGNSA. V lost 3 bases to trimming and J lost 7 bases, with 9 bases between them. The CDR3: CASSFGEGGELFF. CDR3 DNA: TGTGCCAGCAGCTTTGGCGAAGGCGGGGAGCTGTTTTTT.

This clonotype came up many times. The chain is built from TRBV23-1 and TRBJ2-7; D perhaps matches TRBD2 (7 bases). TRBV23-1 is flagged as an ORF with uncertain function. The V and J ends lost 9 bases and 5 bases respectively, with 14 bases between them. The CDR3 runs 12 residues. CDR3 nucleotides: TGCGCCAGGCGGGGGCGCTTCCACGAGCAGTACGTC. Protein sequence: CARRGRFHEQYV.

V is TRBV5-5 and J is TRBJ2-7, with no clear D. The CDR3 extends over 15 amino acids. V was shortened by 1 base and J by 0 bases, with 11 bases between the two germline ends. The germline CDR1 and CDR2 sequences are SGHKS and YYEKEE (reference sequence). As DNA, the CDR3 is TGTGCCAGCAGCTTGATAAGTTCGAGCTCCTACGAGCAGTACTTC. This codes for CASSLISSSSYEQYF.

A few counts support this clonotype. This chain links TRBV21-1 with TRBJ1-5; TRBD1 reflects the table's D call only, with no check against the DNA. TRBV21-1 is deemed a pseudogene. The CDR3 loop spans 16 amino acids. CDR3 loop: CASSKDLDRDYGPQHF. CDR3 bases: TGTGCCAGCAGCAAAGATCTGGACAGGGATTATGGGCCCCAGCATTTT.